This T cell receptor beta chain is from a study of T-cell memory formation after mild COVID-19 (dated by TCRdb to about 2021). General notes on the study: TCR sequence clusters from the two donors were largely donor specific. In a couple of donors, T-cell clones that expanded and contracted after mild COVID-19 were tracked by sequencing TCRalpha and TCRbeta repertoires over time. Two young, previously healthy adult volunteers, one female and one male, were included in the cohort.

Beyond this particular receptor, the publication reports: Some responding clones were detected in pre-infection memory, which suggested that pre-existing cross-reactive memory T cells had joined the SARS-CoV-2 response. The study included only a couple of mild cases, and larger cohorts that include severe cases with pre-infection samples were judged to be necessary. Balanced CD4/CD8 phenotypes were observed for clones contracting from day 15 to 85, whereas a bias towards CD4+ was observed for a second wave of clones expanding from day 15 to 37. Contracting CD4+ clones were found mainly in CM and EM memory subsets, while CD8+ clones were enriched in EMRA. SARS-CoV-2 specificity was not confirmed for the second-wave clones peaking on day 37.

Sequencer: Illumina NovaSeq 6000. Using 5'RACE with constant-segment primers, TCRalpha and TCRbeta cDNA libraries were constructed, with sample barcodes and unique molecular identifiers added in the process. RNA was extracted from every sample with Trizol reagent. Library amplification was performed in two PCR steps, and a second sample barcode and Illumina TruSeq adapters were introduced in the second step. The libraries were sequenced on an Illumina NovaSeq using 2 x 150 bp paired-end reads. On the authors' methods: The reads were demultiplexed and collapsed into UMI-guided consensus sequences using migec v1.2.7. With mixcr v2.1.11, UMI consensuses were aligned to TRA and TRB V and J templates and assembled into clonotypes. A clonotype was counted as expanded or contracted only when both edgeR and NoisET called the clonotype significant, with the noise models trained on biological replicates. edgeR calls used a false discovery rate-adjusted p below 0.01 and a log2 fold-change threshold of 1. As an exploratory analysis of dynamics, PCA with hierarchical clustering was applied to max-normalized trajectories of the 1000 most abundant clonotypes. Separately sequenced CD4+ and CD8+ repertoires were used to assign the CD4 or CD8 phenotype of responding clones. In TCRdb, the public reads were trimmed at Q25 with fastp and aligned with MiXCR, with productive beta chains retained. Each CDR3 protein appears once, grouped with its most common genes and DNA. The V and J calls here are based on TCRdb, not the publication. Across this sample there are around 200,000 distinct CDR3 sequences, with about 10% seen only once. Around 2.9% of the sample comes from the top ten.

This clonotype was seen a handful of times. Its recognized antigen is unknown. No quality values exist for individual bases; no much larger clone is one base distant. V is clipped by 7 bases and J by 8 bases, and the sequence between their germline boundaries is 17 bases long. Taken from the germline V gene, the CDR1 and CDR2 loops are MDHEN and SYDVKM. From the cysteine up to the phenylalanine, the CDR3 has a length of 13 residues. Of the read, only the CDR3 DNA is kept; its 39 bases are in frame from base 1. Ficoll-Paque density gradient centrifugation was used to isolate PBMCs. This sequence was found in a man younger than 30 who had mild COVID-19 (a few samples of this study predate the infection). The sample titles of this study are shuffled in the database, so cell type and time point are left out; the donor was told from shared clones. Sequencing was done on a sample of PBMCs or a T cell subset sorted from them (not recorded which). The rearrangement combines TRBV28 with TRBJ1-1; the D gene lacks a confident call. The bases are TGTGCCAGCACGTACAGCTTATTGACGGAAGCTTTCTTT. It translates as CASTYSLLTEAFF.